These T cell receptor beta chains were read from a single sample in a study of T cell repertoires in cytomegalovirus infection. These receptors' targets are unknown. TCRdb reanalysed the reads using MiXCR and keeps one entry per CDR3 protein. This sample has around 430,000 distinct CDR3 sequences; roughly 43% occur once, and the top ten carry 43%. The sequenced sample was cultured PBMCs, obtained from culture after CMV antigen stimulation. These receptor sequences come from a human donor in good health (CMV status not recorded). Some clones in this sample may be carry-over from other donors' samples. Each CDR3 is given with its conserved first and last residue. The D gene is left open where the match is weak. Where a row states a size, it is once, few, many or the class of an expanded clone; other rows omit it.

NA,TRBJ2-2,TRBV11-2,few,TGTGCCAGCAGCTGGGGGGCCGGCGGGGAGCTGTTTTTT,CASSWGAGGELFF
TRBD1,TRBJ1-4,TRBV10-3,few,TGTGCCATCGGAAGACAGGGGCAGGCTAATGAAAAACTGTTTTTT,CAIGRQGQANEKLFF
NA,TRBJ1-2,TRBV12-3/TRBV12-4,NA,TGTGCCAGCAGTTTAGGATGGAGCGCCTATGGCTACACCTTC,CASSLGWSAYGYTF
TRBD2,TRBJ2-7,TRBV2,few,TGTGCCAGCATGCAGCGGGGGTGGAACGAGCAGTACTTC,CASMQRGWNEQYF
NA,TRBJ2-2,TRBV7-2,many,TGTGCCAGCAGCCCCCTCAGGAGGGACACCGGGGAGCTGTTTTTT,CASSPLRRDTGELFF
NA,TRBJ2-5,TRBV7-2,few,TGTGCCAGCAGCTTCGTGGCGGGTTGGGAGACCCAGTACTTC,CASSFVAGWETQYF
NA,TRBJ2-5,TRBV11-2,few,TGTGCCAGCAGCTTAGATCGCGTCGGGGAGACCCAGTACTTC,CASSLDRVGETQYF
NA,TRBJ2-3,TRBV7-9,few,TGTGCCAGCAGCCCACCCGACTACGATACGCAGTATTTT,CASSPPDYDTQYF
NA,TRBJ2-7,TRBV12-3/TRBV12-4,once,TGTGCCAGCAACCACCGCGGGGGCACCTACGAGCAGTACTTC,CASNHRGGTYEQYF
NA,TRBJ2-7,TRBV6-1,few,TGTGCCAGCAGTGGCAGGGGCTACGAGCAGTACTTC,CASSGRGYEQYF
TRBD2,TRBJ2-1,TRBV7-8,NA,TGTGCCAGCAGCTTTGTCCTACTAGCGGGGGACAATGAGCAGTTCTTC,CASSFVLLAGDNEQFF
TRBD1,TRBJ2-1,TRBV12-3/TRBV12-4,NA,TGTGCCAGCAGACCAGGGGGCAAGGAGCAGTTCTTC,CASRPGGKEQFF
NA,TRBJ2-5,TRBV11-2,NA,TGTGCCAGCAGCTTAGATTTTTCGGGGAGCTTCCAGGAGACCCAGTACTTC,CASSLDFSGSFQETQYF
NA,TRBJ1-1,TRBV7-6,NA,TGTGCCAGCAGCTTAGGTGGCGGCAGTAGGCACACTGAAGCTTTCTTT,CASSLGGGSRHTEAFF
NA,TRBJ1-5,TRBV12-3/TRBV12-4,NA,TGTGCCAGCAGCCTTCTAGACCACAATCAGCCCCAGCATTTT,CASSLLDHNQPQHF
NA,TRBJ1-2,TRBV3-1,NA,TGTGCCAGCAGCCCGGAGGTGGGGAATAGCTATGGCTACACCTTC,CASSPEVGNSYGYTF
TRBD2,TRBJ2-7,TRBV7-2,NA,TGTGCCAGCAGCTCACCAGCGGGAGTGGTACGCGAGCAGTACTTC,CASSSPAGVVREQYF
NA,TRBJ1-4,TRBV2,NA,TGTGCCAGCATTCAGGACGTAGCGTCTAATGAAAAACTGTTTTTT,CASIQDVASNEKLFF
NA,TRBJ1-3,TRBV29-1,NA,TGCAGCGTCAGGGATTCAGGAAACACCATATATTTT,CSVRDSGNTIYF
TRBD1,TRBJ2-5,TRBV7-9,NA,TGTGCCAGCAGCCCCTGGACAGGGAAAGAGACCCAGTACTTC,CASSPWTGKETQYF
NA,TRBJ1-5,TRBV19,NA,TGTGCCAGTAGTATCCCCCCAGGGTTGATTAATCAGCCCCAGCATTTT,CASSIPPGLINQPQHF
NA,TRBJ1-6,TRBV19,once,TGTGCCAGTAGTATGCGGCAGAATAATTCACCCCTCCACTTT,CASSMRQNNSPLHF
NA,TRBJ1-2,TRBV11-2,few,TGTGCCAGCAGCGCCCGCCTATGGGACACCAATAACTATGGCTACACCTTC,CASSARLWDTNNYGYTF
NA,TRBJ2-5,TRBV7-2,few,TGTGCCAGCAGCACCCAGGGGTGGGGGCAGGCCCAGTACTTC,CASSTQGWGQAQYF
TRBD2,TRBJ2-7,TRBV6-2/TRBV6-3,many,TGTGCCAGCAATTCCCGGACTAGCGGGAGGTACGAGCAGTACTTC,CASNSRTSGRYEQYF
NA,TRBJ1-1,TRBV20-1,few,TGCAGTGCTAGGAGGCCTAATAACCTGGGGTACACTGAAGCTTTCTTT,CSARRPNNLGYTEAFF
TRBD2,TRBJ2-7,TRBV7-9,few,TGTGCCAGCACCCCGGGGGGCGAGCAGTACTTC,CASTPGGEQYF
NA,TRBJ1-3,TRBV11-2,NA,TGTGCCAGCAGTTATAATCACCCCGGGGTTTCTGGAAACACCATATATTTT,CASSYNHPGVSGNTIYF
TRBD2,TRBJ2-7,TRBV2,NA,TGTGCCAGCACCGGCGGCGGGAGAAGCTCCTACGAGCAGTACTTC,CASTGGGRSSYEQYF
NA,TRBJ1-4,TRBV7-2,NA,TGTGCCAGCAGCTTACAGGGAGTTAATGAAAAACTGTTTTTT,CASSLQGVNEKLFF
NA,TRBJ1-1,TRBV9,NA,TGTGCCAGCAGCGTGATTCCGGGATTGAACACTGAAGCTTTCTTT,CASSVIPGLNTEAFF
NA,TRBJ2-1,TRBV10-3,NA,TGTGCCATCAGTGAGTCGGATATCCCAGCGGTAAGCTCCTACAATGAGCAGTTCTTC,CAISESDIPAVSSYNEQFF
NA,TRBJ2-7,TRBV6-2/TRBV6-3,NA,TGTGCCAGCAGTCGAACATTCCACACCCAGGGCTACGAGCAGTACTTC,CASSRTFHTQGYEQYF
NA,TRBJ2-2,TRBV6-2/TRBV6-3,NA,TGTGCCAGCACTACCCAGAGGGGAGTGAACACCGGGGAGCTGTTTTTT,CASTTQRGVNTGELFF
TRBD1,TRBJ2-1,TRBV27,few,TGTGCCAGCAGTTTGAGGCAGGGGGCGTGGTACAATGAGCAGTTCTTC,CASSLRQGAWYNEQFF
NA,TRBJ1-2,TRBV5-1,few,TGTGCCAGCAGCTTAGACGGAGACTATGGCTACACCTTC,CASSLDGDYGYTF
TRBD1,TRBJ1-6,TRBV10-2,NA,TGCGCCAGCAGACCGGGACAGGGCGATTCACCCCTCCACTTT,CASRPGQGDSPLHF
NA,TRBJ2-5,TRBV12-3/TRBV12-4,NA,TGTGCCAGCAGTACTAACCGGCCGGGCGCGGGGACCCAGTACTTC,CASSTNRPGAGTQYF
NA,TRBJ2-7,TRBV12-3/TRBV12-4,NA,TGTGCCAGCAGTTTAGCAACAGGTTACTACGAGCAGTACTTC,CASSLATGYYEQYF
NA,TRBJ2-1,TRBV12-3/TRBV12-4,few,TGTGCCAGCAGCACCGGGACTCTCTCCTACAATGAGCAGTTCTTC,CASSTGTLSYNEQFF
NA,TRBJ1-5,TRBV6-1,NA,TGTGCGTCCGCCCGCCAGGACCCTAATCAGCCCCAGCATTTT,CASARQDPNQPQHF
TRBD1,TRBJ2-3,TRBV24-1,NA,TGTGCCACCAGTGATGGCACCAGGGGGCGAGAAGATACGCAGTATTTT,CATSDGTRGREDTQYF
TRBD1,TRBJ1-3,TRBV28,few,TGTGCCAGCAGTCTTTACAGGGGCATCTCTGGAAACACCATATATTTT,CASSLYRGISGNTIYF
NA,TRBJ2-2,TRBV7-8,many,TGTGCCAGCAGCCCCCCTTTCGGAGGGGCGGCCACCGGGGAGCTGTTTTTT,CASSPPFGGAATGELFF
NA,TRBJ2-3,TRBV7-6,few,TGTGCCAGCAGCTTCTCCGGGGTAGATACGCAGTATTTT,CASSFSGVDTQYF
NA,TRBJ1-5,TRBV7-2,few,TGTGCCAGCAGCTTATCGGTGAATAGCAATCAGCCCCAGCATTTT,CASSLSVNSNQPQHF
NA,TRBJ2-5,TRBV12-3/TRBV12-4,NA,TGTGCCAGCAGGAAGACAGGTCAAGAGACCCAGTACTTC,CASRKTGQETQYF
NA,TRBJ2-5,TRBV7-9,NA,TGTGCCAGCAGCTTAAGGCCCAGACAAGAGACCCAGTACTTC,CASSLRPRQETQYF
TRBD2,TRBJ2-5,TRBV19,NA,TGTGCCAGTAGTATGTCGCTAGCGGGGGGGCTGGAGACCCAGTACTTC,CASSMSLAGGLETQYF
TRBD2,TRBJ2-3,TRBV7-2,few,TGTGCCAGCAGCTGGAGAAGTGCGGGGGGGCAAGAAACAGATACGCAGTATTTT,CASSWRSAGGQETDTQYF
NA,TRBJ2-1,TRBV25-1,NA,TGTGCCAGCATGTTGGGGTCCAATGAGCAGTTCTTC,CASMLGSNEQFF
NA,TRBJ1-1,TRBV19,NA,TGTGCCAGTATCGTGGGGGACACGGCTTTCTTT,CASIVGDTAFF
NA,TRBJ1-5,TRBV5-1,once,TGCGCCAGCAGCGTGGGACCGGGCGGCAATCAGCCCCAGCATTTT,CASSVGPGGNQPQHF